This entry is about one T cell receptor (beta chain). This clone has a handful of counts. Which antigen it targets is not known. One base away there is no much larger clone; base qualities are not given. This specimen belongs to a study of cytomegalovirus exposure and HLA in healthy donors (dated by TCRdb to about 2017). As for the study more broadly: In an earlier analysis of under 750 of the donors, around 290 Gb of sequence data and about 110 million unique TCR beta sequences from 150 million to 200 million T cells were reported. Among a few hundred genotyped donors of the cohort, an average of roughly 240,000 unique TCR beta nucleotide sequences were sequenced per donor, roughly 20% of them non-productive. Rather than using new phenotypic data, the later analysis identified candidate immune exposures from TCR beta sequences and from how often those sequences occurred across donors. The study used immunosequencing to profile the T cell repertoires of approximately 650 subjects and linked those repertoires to cytomegalovirus serostatus. Along with the approximately 700-subject first cohort, a separate validation cohort of around 110 different subjects was used. Roughly 5 DR-DQ haplotypes were treated as single units for association and clustering because of strong linkage in the cohort. To predict cytomegalovirus infection status, the study combined high-throughput TCR immunosequencing, statistical association of individual TCRs with disease status, and machine learning. In an earlier analysis of more than 550 of the donors, high-throughput TCR beta sequencing was used to judge whether each TCR beta V gene segment behaved as functional or pseudogenic. Of the 300 to 400 genotyped donors, around 81% fell in the genetic ancestry cluster associated with self-reported Caucasian donors. Typing coverage varied by locus: roughly 629-630 donors for A, B, C, DRB1 and DQB1; roughly 560 for DQA1; approximately 610 for DPA1; more than 450 for DPB1. About 300 gigabases of sequencing data and approximately 85 million unique TCR sequences were included in an early release covering about 600 HLA-typed donors. The aim of the study was to test whether cataloging public T cell receptors could identify signatures of past pathogen exposure. All discovery cohort repertoires had been generated using a single sequencing platform. A later analysis re-analyzed previously published TCR beta repertoires from 550 to 700 donors and added high-resolution HLA genotyping to study TCR occurrence patterns. Donor age, sex, ethnicity and CMV serostatus were collected together with the repertoire data. Both class I and class II loci were covered by HLA typing, at four-digit resolution. In a later genetic analysis, genome-wide SNP genotypes for about 65% of the 666 donors were used, and that subset was treated as a discovery cohort.

The CDR3 contains 15 residues, cysteine and phenylalanine counted. Just the 45-base CDR3 DNA is kept, in frame starting at base 1. For this chain, trimming is 1 base at the V end and 2 bases at the J end, and the number of junction bases without a gene match is 0. In the germline V gene, CDR1 corresponds to SGHTA and CDR2 to FQGNSA. Study-wide findings and limitations: Only TCR beta chains were sequenced in this cohort, and the absence of alpha or paired-chain data limited detectable features. According to a later analysis, parvovirus B19, influenza, CMV and Epstein-Barr virus appeared linked to several top co-occurrence clusters. It was suggested by the authors that the approach could potentially be generalized to other disease states and immunological phenotypes. According to a later genetic analysis, donors in an Asian-associated ancestry cluster had fewer N-insertions in productive TCRs than the approximately 690-donor mean. Broadly in line with IMGT annotations, most TCR beta V segments showed up in productive rearrangements about 87% or about 30% of the time in an earlier analysis of roughly 590 of the donors. A further reported finding was that TCR beta sequences accurately predicted the HLA-A and HLA-B alleles for most subjects in the first cohort. In a later analysis, HLA-associated TCR beta chains showed more clonal expansion and lower generation probabilities than non-associated chains that were equally common. HLA typing was unavailable for some donors at each locus, so association tests used only the typed subset. Because the 87-base-pair reads could not distinguish some IMGT-functional V segments, including TRBV6-2 and TRBV6-3, those segments were excluded. When HLA alleles, especially DR and DQ, strongly co-occurred, TCR associations were difficult to assign to individual alleles. Linkage disequilibrium might explain the correlated functional status among segregating V segments, but an unknown experimental factor could not be ruled out. The classifier was reported to diagnose cytomegalovirus status with high specificity and sensitivity in both the original cohort and the validation cohort. A few of the identified cytomegalovirus-associated TCR beta chains were confirmed in vitro to be specific for cytomegalovirus antigens. A later analysis found that TCR association rates varied across HLA loci, with DRB1 alleles showing the most associated TCRs and HLA-C alleles the fewest. CMV serostatus was the only immune exposure information available for the cohort. According to a later analysis, most CMV-associated TCR beta chains appeared to be HLA-restricted, and the HLA associations seemed to be driven largely by CMV exposure. An association between a missense DCLRE1C variant and V-gene and J-gene trimming of TCR beta chains was found in a later genetic analysis and replicated in an independent cohort. A total of fewer than 200 TCR beta chains were listed by the study as associated with cytomegalovirus. A group of highly shared sequence variants was considered likely to be a technical artifact of the sequencing pipeline. Across donors, most TCR sequences were observed very rarely, whereas some public TCRs were present in many individuals. Because counts were too low, approximately 18 rarely observed V segments, including chromosome 9 orphons, were excluded from the earlier analysis of several hundred of the donors. Sequencing depth was assumed to be roughly uniform across donors in the presence/absence analyses, though that assumption may not hold. Specific HLA alleles were associated with about 17,000 TCR beta sequences at a false discovery rate of 0.05 in a later analysis.

The cohort comprised around 690 healthy bone marrow donors. Cohort members were all nominally healthy when sampled, although unrecorded immune exposures were likely present. The donor was CMV seropositive and was included in the group of some 290 seropositive cohort members. Each donor provided a peripheral blood sample, and peripheral blood mononuclear cells were used for TCR beta sequencing. Genomic DNA extraction from the blood cell samples was performed with the Qiagen DNeasy Blood Extraction Kit. Libraries were constructed by the immunoSEQ multiplex PCR assay. The multiplex PCR relied on a mix of 60 forward primers for TCR Vbeta segments and 13 reverse primers for TCR Jbeta segments. Amplification of the CDR3 region of rearranged TCR beta genes was performed with a multiplex PCR assay on genomic DNA. The Illumina HiSeq System was used to sequence the amplified TCR beta libraries as 87-base-pair reads. Under the source paper's analysis protocol: A later analysis tallied 80 million to 95 million unique TCR beta chains across the roughly 610 repertoires, and approximately 12 million of those chains were shared by two or more donors. Raw reads were error-corrected and collapsed into unique sequences with a nearest-neighbor algorithm that merged closely related sequences to remove PCR and sequencing errors. Alignment of CDR3 sequences to IMGT reference sequences was used to assign V, D and J gene segments. Each retained sequence needed at least a six-nucleotide match to both a V gene segment and a J gene segment. Rearrangements were classified as productive when the CDR3 lacked stop codons and remained in frame with V and J, and all other rearrangements were classified as non-productive. Following IMGT convention, CDR3 was defined as the stretch from the second conserved V-encoded cysteine up to the conserved J-encoded phenylalanine. The earlier analysis of some 600 of the donors excluded sequences that lacked an unambiguous match to a single V gene segment. An earlier analysis of almost 600 of the donors classified V segments as functional when productive rearrangements were above 56.7% and as segregating when the standard deviation between donors was above 5%. To diagnose cytomegalovirus status from the catalog of TCR beta chain sequences, a statistical classification framework was built. In a later analysis, V and J genes were assigned by comparing TCR nucleotide sequences against IMGT/GENE-DB human TR gene sequences. In a later analysis, CDR3 sequences and most-parsimonious VDJ recombination scenarios were assigned using the TCRdist pipeline. A later analysis defined each TCR beta chain by its CDR3 amino acid sequence plus V-gene family, and excluded reads lacking a unique V-gene family. A later analysis removed 592 highly shared, low-generation-probability nucleotide sequences to deal with suspected cross-contamination and a sequencing artifact. In a later analysis, a clonal expansion index was calculated for each public chain from normalized within-repertoire ranks of inferred template counts. Generation probabilities in a later analysis came from a VDJ recombination model fitted to out-of-frame rearrangements, and those results were checked against IGoR. A later analysis scored TCR-TCR, TCR-HLA and TCR-CMV co-occurrence with hypergeometric tests, applying a repertoire-size bias correction to TCR pairs. False discovery rates were estimated in a later analysis by permuting HLA or CMV assignments 20 times. In a later analysis, co-occurring TCRs were grouped with DBSCAN, and TCRdist sequence similarity was added when clustering was performed within HLA-allele-positive subsets. Repertoires with fewer than 30,000 or more than 120,000 public chains were left out of co-occurrence clustering, as were five repertoires with anomalous nucleotide sharing. TCRdb obtained this table from immuneACCESS and retained in-frame rearrangements with V and J assigned. These tables miss some clones; where compared with another copy, unresolved V genes account for less than half of the shortfall, and the remainder is unexplained. V and J calls and clone size are as listed in that table; D and trimming were resolved from the DNA. For this sample there are about 130,000 clones; about 74% appear just once. Around 4.5% of the sample goes to the ten largest clones.

This sequence was found in a man in his late teens or twenties in good health and CMV-seropositive. The rearranged segments are TRBV7-2 and TRBJ2-1, with 9 bases aligning to TRBD2. Specimen: PBMCs. This receptor has the CDR3 CASSLVAGAYNEQFF. The DNA is TGTGCCAGCAGCTTAGTAGCGGGAGCCTACAATGAGCAGTTCTTC.